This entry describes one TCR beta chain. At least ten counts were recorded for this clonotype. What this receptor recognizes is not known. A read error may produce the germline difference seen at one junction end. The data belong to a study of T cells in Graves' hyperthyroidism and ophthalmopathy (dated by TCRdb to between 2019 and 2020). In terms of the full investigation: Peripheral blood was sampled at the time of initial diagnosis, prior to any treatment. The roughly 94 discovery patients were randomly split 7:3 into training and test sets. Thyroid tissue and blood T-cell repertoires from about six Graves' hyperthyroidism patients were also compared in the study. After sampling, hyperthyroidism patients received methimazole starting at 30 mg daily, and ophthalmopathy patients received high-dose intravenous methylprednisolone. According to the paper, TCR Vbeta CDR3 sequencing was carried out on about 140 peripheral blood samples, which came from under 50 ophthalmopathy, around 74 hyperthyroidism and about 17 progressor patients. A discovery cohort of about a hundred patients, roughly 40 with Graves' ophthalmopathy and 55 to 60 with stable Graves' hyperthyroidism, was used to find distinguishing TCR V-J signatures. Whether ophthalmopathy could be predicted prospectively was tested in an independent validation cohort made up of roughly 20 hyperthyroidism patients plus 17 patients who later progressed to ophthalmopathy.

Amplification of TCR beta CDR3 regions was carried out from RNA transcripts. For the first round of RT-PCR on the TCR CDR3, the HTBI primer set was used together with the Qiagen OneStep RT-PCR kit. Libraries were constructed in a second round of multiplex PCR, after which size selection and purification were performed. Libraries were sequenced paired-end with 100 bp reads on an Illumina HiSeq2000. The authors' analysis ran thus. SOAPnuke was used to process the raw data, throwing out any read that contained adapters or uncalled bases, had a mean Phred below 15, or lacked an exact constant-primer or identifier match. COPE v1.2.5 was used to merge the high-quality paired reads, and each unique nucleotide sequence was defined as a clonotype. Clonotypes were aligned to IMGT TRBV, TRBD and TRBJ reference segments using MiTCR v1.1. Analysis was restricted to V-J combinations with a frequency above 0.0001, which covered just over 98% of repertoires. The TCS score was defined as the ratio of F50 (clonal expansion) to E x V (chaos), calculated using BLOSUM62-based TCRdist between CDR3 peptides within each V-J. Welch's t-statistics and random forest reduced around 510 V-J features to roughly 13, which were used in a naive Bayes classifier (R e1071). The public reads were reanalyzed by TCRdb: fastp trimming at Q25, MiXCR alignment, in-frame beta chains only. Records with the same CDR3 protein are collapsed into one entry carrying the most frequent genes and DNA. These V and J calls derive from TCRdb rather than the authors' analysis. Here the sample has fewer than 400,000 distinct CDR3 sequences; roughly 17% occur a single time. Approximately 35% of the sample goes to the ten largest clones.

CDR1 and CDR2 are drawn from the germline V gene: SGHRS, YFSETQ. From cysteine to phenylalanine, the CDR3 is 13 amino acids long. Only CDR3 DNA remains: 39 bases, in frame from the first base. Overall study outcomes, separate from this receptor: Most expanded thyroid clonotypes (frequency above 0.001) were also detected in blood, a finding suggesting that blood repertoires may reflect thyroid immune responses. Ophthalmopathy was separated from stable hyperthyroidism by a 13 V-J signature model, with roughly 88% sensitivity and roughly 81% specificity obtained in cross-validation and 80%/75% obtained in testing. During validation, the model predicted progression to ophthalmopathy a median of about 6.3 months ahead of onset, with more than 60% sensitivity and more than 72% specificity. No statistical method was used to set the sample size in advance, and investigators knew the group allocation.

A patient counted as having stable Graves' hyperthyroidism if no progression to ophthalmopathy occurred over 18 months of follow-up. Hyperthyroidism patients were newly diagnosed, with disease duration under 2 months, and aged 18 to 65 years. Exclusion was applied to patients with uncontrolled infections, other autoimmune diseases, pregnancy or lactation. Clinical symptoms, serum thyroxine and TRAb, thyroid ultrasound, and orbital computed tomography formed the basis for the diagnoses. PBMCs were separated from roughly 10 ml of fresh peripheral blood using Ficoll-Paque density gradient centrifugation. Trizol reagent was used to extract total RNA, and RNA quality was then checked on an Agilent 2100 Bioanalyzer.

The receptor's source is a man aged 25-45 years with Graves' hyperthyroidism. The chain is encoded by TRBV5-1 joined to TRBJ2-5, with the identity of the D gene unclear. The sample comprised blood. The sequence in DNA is TGTGCCAGCAGCCTCGGACGGGAAGAGACCCAGTACTTC. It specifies CASSLGREETQYF.